Sequencing of this TCR beta chain was carried out in a study of neurological immune-mediated disorders (dated by TCRdb to about 2019). Context from the whole study: Among the 35 or so multiple sclerosis patients, approximately 30 had relapsing-remitting MS and 3 had secondary progressive MS. Peripheral blood TCR-beta repertoires from HTLV-I-associated myelopathy (HAM/TSP) patients, multiple sclerosis patients and healthy controls were compared by UMI-based sequencing. The roughly 110 TCR-beta libraries included longitudinal samples, technical triplicates and paired sorted CD4+ and CD8+ T-cell subsets alongside PBMC samples. Each longitudinal HAM/TSP and healthy donor was sampled at 3 time-points spaced at about 3-45 month intervals. The cohort comprised some 71 subjects: approximately 15 HAM/TSP patients, roughly 34 multiple sclerosis patients and approximately 20 healthy controls.

According to the study, the label for this sample's time point signals: longitudinal time-point 2. Libraries from unsorted PBMCs were made from 2 million PBMCs kept in RNAlater at -80 degrees C until RNA extraction. Multiple sclerosis patients were enrolled in a US clinical protocol evaluating disease progression by magnetic resonance imaging. Peripheral blood was subjected to Ficoll-Hypaque density gradient centrifugation to isolate PBMCs, which were then cryopreserved in liquid nitrogen. This clonotype was seen many times. Its target antigen remains unknown. No base quality information exists; no much larger clone differs at one position. Broader findings and caveats from the paper: Across subjects, expanded clones never shared an identical CDR3 amino acid sequence, which suggests that the TCR-beta repertoires in every group were private. The MS cluster showed no association with clinical or MRI features, and the authors stated that larger cohorts are needed. TCR clonal expansion was highest in HAM/TSP patients and lowest in MS patients, with MS patients falling below even healthy controls. In a phylogenetic analysis, the repertoires of 18 out of 34 MS patients fell into a single cluster of related CDR3 sequences, pointing to a possible signature at the repertoire level.

cDNA was synthesized by template-switch 5'RACE using a primer carrying a 10-nucleotide random unique molecular identifier by which each TCR transcript was tagged. Every sequencing run covered 15-18 subjects and yielded more than 160 million TCR-beta sequences. Total RNA was extracted with the RNeasy kit. The KAPA Real-time Library Amplification kit was used to amplify TCR-beta VDJ regions with primers for the TCR constant region and the 5'RACE anchor. A first PCR added sample indexes and Illumina adaptors, after which a second PCR increased the library yield. The roughly 650 bp TCR product was size-selected on a 2% E-gel SizeSelection system after Ampure bead purification. Library quality was checked on a Bioanalyzer, concentration was measured with Qubit, and libraries were quantified with the Kapa Library Quantification kit before pooling. Libraries were sequenced paired-end 2 x 150 bp on an Illumina HiSeq 2500. To increase sequence diversity, about 25-31% phiX was spiked into each library pool. The authors' analysis ran thus. The quality-filtered reads were processed with the UMI-based MiGEC pipeline, whose error correction step removed more than 80% of the raw TCR sequences. IMGT germline references were used for aligning VDJ genes, and each clonotype was defined as a unique CDR3 amino acid sequence together with its V-J genes. Clonal expansion, Shannon diversity and CDR3 relatedness (CalcPairwiseDistances, ClusterSamples) were evaluated with VDJtools, and phylogenetic trees were built with CLCbio workbench. Expanded clones were defined as having at least 8 unique UMIs, based on coefficient-of-variation modelling across technical triplicates. TCRdb passed the public sequencing reads through fastp at Q25 and MiXCR, retaining productive beta sequences. Identical CDR3 proteins give one entry, which carries the most common genes and DNA. For this entry, the V and J calls and clone size follow TCRdb and not the study's own pipeline. The sample table shows about 80,000 distinct CDR3 sequences, and 5% to 6.5% are seen once. The top ten constitute approximately 7.9% of the sample.

V and J are truncated by 9 bases and 3 bases respectively, leaving an intervening sequence of 11 bases. The CDR3 numbers 13 residues from cysteine through phenylalanine. The retained sequence is limited to the CDR3, 39 bases, with the frame set at the first base. CDR1 and CDR2 are drawn from the germline V gene (reference sequence): SSHAT, FNYEAQ. The sequence came from a woman in her sixties or seventies with multiple sclerosis. The chain is made from TRBV7-7 and TRBJ2-2; TRBD1 is a possible D gene, resting on 6 matching bases. Sequences were obtained from PBMCs. The nucleotide sequence reads as follows: TGTGCCAGTCGGCACAGGGACACCGGGGAGCTGTTTTTT. It is translated as CASRHRDTGELFF.